This T cell receptor (beta chain) was captured by sequencing in a study of blood T cell repertoires in COVID-19. Looking at the study overall: Sample material is recorded as cDNA or gDNA derived from T cells, B-cell-depleted T cells, or PBMCs.

CDR1 is GTSNPN, CDR2 SVGIG, per germline (reference sequence). The V and J ends lost 1 base and 7 bases, in that order; junction bases with no gene match: 3. The CDR3 is made up of 13 amino acids. This clone was seen just once. TCRdb keeps only in-frame clones here, not all; method: immunoSEQ multiplex PCR. The sample yields about 95,000 clones, approximately 91% seen once. The sequence was obtained from a man aged 55 to 70 with COVID-19, enrolled during active disease. This rearrangement joins TRBV30 to TRBJ1-4; 7 bases fit TRBD1. Sequencing was performed on peripheral blood. The chain's CDR3 is CAWSAGTAEKLFF. CDR3 nucleotides: TGTGCCTGGAGTGCCGGGACAGCTGAAAAACTGTTTTTT.